There are a few counts of the clone carrying this T cell receptor (beta chain). The antigen remains undetermined. This entry is derived from a study of beta chain features in type 1 diabetes. Study information: Cell yields, gender and age were similar in healthy donors and patients.

The entirety of the isolated RNA underwent reverse transcription, so expressed TCRB transcripts were sequenced. TCRdb's copy holds only in-frame clones and misses some; the assay was immunoSEQ multiplex PCR. The sample yields 450,000 to 550,000 clones, approximately 30% seen once. General observations from the study: The study found that naive, central memory and Treg TCRB repertoires appeared more similar in patients than in healthy donors.

It was via CD45RO/CCR7/CD25/CD127/CD95/CD27 that CD4+ naive, central memory, regulatory and stem cell-like memory cells were sorted. Sorted populations were all over 95% pure. The clonotype originates from a man younger than 35 in good health. The sequencing input was naive CD4+ T cells from blood.

The CDR3 region has the DNA TGTGCCAGCAGCGCTCGAGGTGGGGGAAGCTCCTACGAGCAGTACTTC. Translated: CASSARGGGSSYEQYF. The V gene is TRBV9, the J gene TRBJ2-7, with D perhaps TRBD1 or TRBD2 (5 bases each). CDR3 length: 16 residues. V was pared by 3 bases and J by 0 bases, with 16 bases between. Germline V lookup: CDR1 SGDLS, CDR2 YYNGEE.